The 11 T cell receptor beta chains below all came from one sample that was sequenced in a study of CD8+CD57+ T cells in acquired aplastic anemia. Genomic DNA constituted the template upon which TCR beta VDJ and CDR3 profiling was performed. TCRdb processed the reads anew with MiXCR; each CDR3 protein has one entry. This table has some 190,000 distinct CDR3 sequences, roughly 56% appearing once. Sample: sorted CD4+, CD8+, or CD8+CD57+ T cells (not recorded which) from PBMCs. The receptors originated from a human donor in good health, serving as a control.

This clonotype occurred once. The rearrangement joins TRBV20-1 to TRBJ1-5, with 8 bases matching TRBD1. The germline V gene has CDR1 DFQATT and CDR2 SNEGSKA (reference sequence). Trimming at V came to 4 bases and at J to 3 bases, leaving 8 bases not matched to a gene. The CDR3 is 15 amino acids. The CDR3, as DNA: TGCAGTGCTACATCCGGGACAGGACTCAATCAGCCCCAGCATTTT. This encodes CSATSGTGLNQPQHF.

This clonotype was seen more than once but under ten times. CDR3 region: CASSKEPTTSEQYF. The DNA for the CDR3 is TGTGCCAGCTCAAAGGAACCAACTACGAGCGAGCAGTACTTC. The V call is TRBV18, the J call TRBJ2-7; no reliable D call. Deletions cut 5 bases from V and 6 bases from J, with 17 bases between. Germline lookup yields CDR1 KGHSH and CDR2 LQKENI. The CDR3 covers 14 residues.

The V and J genes are TRBV19 and TRBJ1-5; a possible D gene is TRBD1 (5 bases). The CDR3 loop spans 18 amino acids. V was trimmed by 0 bases and J by 1 base, leaving 16 bases between them. Germline V lookup: CDR1 LNHDA, CDR2 SQIVND (reference sequence). Written as DNA, the CDR3 is TGTGCCAGTAGTATAGAGGGGGGACGAGAATCAAGCAATCAGCCCCAGCATTTT. Its protein product is CASSIEGGRESSNQPQHF.

The table lists this clonotype with many counts. The V gene is TRBV6-6, the J gene TRBJ2-5, with 7 nucleotides matching TRBD2. The CDR3 has 13 residues. Germline lookup yields CDR1 MNHNY and CDR2 SVGAGI (reference sequence). Trimming at V came to 10 bases and at J to 7 bases, leaving 12 bases not matched to a gene. CDR3 sequence (DNA): TGTGCCACCGCGACTAGCCCCTCCGGGACCCAGTACTTC. It translates to CATATSPSGTQYF.

This clonotype was seen a few times. The rearrangement uses TRBV25-1 and TRBJ1-2; D might be TRBD1 (5 bases). Trimming shortened V by 3 bases and J by 2 bases, and 10 bases separated the two germline ends. Germline loops: CDR1 MGHDK, CDR2 SYGVNS. The length of the CDR3 is 14 residues. The CDR3 is CASSEGGVNYGYTF. The CDR3 nucleotides are TGTGCCAGCAGTGAGGGGGGGGTCAACTATGGCTACACCTTC.

The chain is built from TRBV7-2 and TRBJ1-4; 10 nucleotides line up with TRBD1. The CDR3 has 13 amino acids. J lost 8 bases, V lost 4 bases, and 1 base had no gene match. Germline values: CDR1 SGHTA, CDR2 FQGNSA. The CDR3 coding sequence is TGTGCCAGCAGCTCGGGACAGGGGGAAAAACTGTTTTTT. Protein: CASSSGQGEKLFF.

The CDR3 region has the DNA TGTGCCAGCTGGGGTCAGGTAGAGACCCAGTACTTC. This gives the protein CASWGQVETQYF. The V call is TRBV7-8, the J call TRBJ2-5; D not certain. Between the trimmed V and J ends, which lost 8 bases and 4 bases, there was a span of 11 bases. Germline values: CDR1 SGHVS, CDR2 FQNEAQ. CDR3 length: 12 amino acids.

Many counts were recorded for this clonotype. The genes are TRBV29-1 and TRBJ2-1, with D maybe TRBD1 (5 bases). Germline CDR1 reads SQVTM; CDR2 reads ANQGSEA. The V and J ends lost 1 base and 12 bases respectively, with 13 bases between them. There are 12 residues in the CDR3. The CDR3 protein is CSVEGGAHGQFF. The CDR3 nucleotides are TGCAGCGTTGAAGGTGGGGCACACGGGCAGTTCTTC.

V usage is TRBV7-2 and J usage is TRBJ2-7, with 7 bases lining up with TRBD1. Germline V CDR1 and CDR2: SGHTA, FQGNSA. The CDR3 covers 14 residues. The trim removed 5 bases at V and 3 bases at J, leaving 7 bases unmatched. The CDR3: CASSPQGVHYEQYF. CDR3 nucleotide sequence: TGTGCCAGCAGCCCCCAGGGGGTGCACTACGAGCAGTACTTC.

This clonotype was counted at least ten times. The rearrangement links TRBV24-1 to TRBJ1-2; D might be TRBD1 (5 bases). Germline lookup yields CDR1 KGHDR and CDR2 SFDVKD. The CDR3 has 14 residues. Trimming pared 2 bases from V and 2 bases from J, leaving 8 bases between. The CDR3 DNA follows: TGTGCCACCAGTGATTGGGGCACCAACTATGGCTACACCTTC. This translates into CATSDWGTNYGYTF.

As concerns this clonotype: The junction shows a germline mismatch at one end, possibly a read error. The rearrangement links TRBV2 to TRBJ2-1; D may match TRBD1 or TRBD2 (6 bases each). The CDR3 has 16 amino acids. In germline, CDR1 is SNHLY, CDR2 FYNNEI. CDR3 bases: TGTGCCAGCAGTGAGGGGCAAGGGGGGTCCTACAATGGGCAGTTCTTC. Amino acid sequence: CASSEGQGGSYNGQFF.